This T cell receptor beta chain was captured in a study of Tregs in tolerant kidney transplant recipients. To note about this clone: Antigen: not known.

Overall study results and limits: Tregs expanded with activated donor B cells seemed most donor-specific. The small number of patients limits these findings pending further validation. Biological reproducibility was not directly addressed in this study.

The method was immunoSEQ multiplex PCR; TCRdb's version includes in-frame clones alone and lacks a portion of them. The sample lists some 110,000 clones; 85% to 95% were seen once. Unstimulated Tregs (CD4+CD25+CD127-) and CD4+CD25- non-Tregs were sorted from PBMCs. The CDR3 runs to 16 residues. CDR1 is SNHLY, CDR2 FYNNEI, per germline. Trimming left V 2 bases short and J 0 bases short, with 10 bases between. Sequenced input: CD4+ T cells from blood. This sequence joins TRBV2 and TRBJ2-2; D possibly matches TRBD1 or TRBD2 (5 bases each). The origin of this receptor is a human donor in good health. CDR3 sequence reads: CASSELMGANTGELFF. CDR3 bases: TGTGCCAGCAGTGAATTGATGGGGGCGAACACCGGGGAGCTGTTTTTT.